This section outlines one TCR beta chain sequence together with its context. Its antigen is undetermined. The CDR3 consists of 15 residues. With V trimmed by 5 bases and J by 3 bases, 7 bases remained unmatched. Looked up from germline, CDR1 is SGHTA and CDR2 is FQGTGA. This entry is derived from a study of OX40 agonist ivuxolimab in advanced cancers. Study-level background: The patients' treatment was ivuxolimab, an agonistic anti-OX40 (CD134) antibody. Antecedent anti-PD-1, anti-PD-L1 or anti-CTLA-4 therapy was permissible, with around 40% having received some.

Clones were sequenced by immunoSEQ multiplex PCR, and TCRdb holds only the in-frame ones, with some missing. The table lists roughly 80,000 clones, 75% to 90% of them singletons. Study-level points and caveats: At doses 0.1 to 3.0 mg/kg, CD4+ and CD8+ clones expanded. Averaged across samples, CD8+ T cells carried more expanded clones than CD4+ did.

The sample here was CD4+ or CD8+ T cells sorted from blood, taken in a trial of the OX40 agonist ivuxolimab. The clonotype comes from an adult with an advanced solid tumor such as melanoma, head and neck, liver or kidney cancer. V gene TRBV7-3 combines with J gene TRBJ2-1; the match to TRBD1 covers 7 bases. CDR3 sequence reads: CASSPGTAHYNEQFF. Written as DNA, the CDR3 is TGTGCCAGCAGCCCCGGGACAGCCCACTACAATGAGCAGTTCTTC.